The 13 T cell receptor beta chains presented below share a single source sample, sequenced in a study of radiotherapy plus CTLA-4 blockade in lung cancer (dated by TCRdb to the late 2010s). To prepare the library, the immunoSEQ multiplex PCR assay was applied. TCRdb took this table from immuneACCESS and kept in-frame rearrangements with V and J called. Such tables lack part of the clones; where checked against another copy, unresolved V genes explain under half of the gap, and the rest is unexplained. The sample table holds about 110,000 clones, of which about 85% were seen once. The ten most abundant clones make up less than 2.5% of the sample. Sequences were derived from peripheral blood, sampled from a patient treated with radiotherapy plus ipilimumab. These receptors were obtained from a human donor with non-small cell lung cancer that progressed on radiotherapy plus ipilimumab. Some clones in this sample may be carry-over from other donors' samples.

V is TRBV29-1 and J is TRBJ2-5; D remains ambiguous. From germline, CDR1 is SQVTM and CDR2 ANQGSEA. The CDR3 consists of 10 residues. The ends were cut back, 2 bases at V and 5 bases at J, with 3 bases in the middle. As DNA, the CDR3 is TGCAGCGTTGAAAGGGAGACCCAGTACTTC. Protein: CSVERETQYF.

The V gene is TRBV7-9, the J gene TRBJ2-5; no definite D call. The V end lost 5 bases, the J end lost 0 bases, and 10 bases lay between the germline ends. Germline V gene data show CDR1 as SEHNR and CDR2 as FQNEAQ (reference sequence). The CDR3 is 14 amino acids. The CDR3 here is CASSRGRYQETQYF. CDR3 nucleotides: TGTGCCAGCAGCCGTGGCAGGTACCAAGAGACCCAGTACTTC.

The chain employs TRBV30 and TRBJ1-5; 7 bases fit TRBD1. V was clipped by 1 base and J by 5 bases; unmatched bases: 2. CDR3 length equals 13 residues. Germline assignment: CDR1 GTSNPN and CDR2 SVGIG (reference sequence). CDR3 in amino acids: CAWSGTGDQPQHF. The CDR3 DNA is TGTGCCTGGAGTGGGACAGGCGATCAGCCCCAGCATTTT.

The chain links TRBV4-3 to TRBJ1-2, with a tentative D call TRBD1 (5 bases). The germline V gene has CDR1 LGHNA and CDR2 YSLEER. Trimming shortened V by 0 bases and J by 4 bases, and 15 bases separated the two germline ends. The CDR3 sequence is 16 residues long. This CDR3 reads CASSQEVLTQAYGYTF. CDR3 coding DNA: TGCGCCAGCAGCCAAGAAGTCCTGACACAGGCCTATGGCTACACCTTC.

The rearrangement uses TRBV14 and TRBJ2-3, with a weak D call TRBD1 (5 bases). Germline values: CDR1 SGHDN, CDR2 FVKESK. This CDR3 has 15 amino acids. V was cut by 1 base and J by 4 bases, with 12 bases left in between. The CDR3 here is CASSQVGRAADTQYF. The CDR3 coding sequence is TGTGCCAGCAGCCAAGTGGGCAGGGCGGCAGATACGCAGTATTTT.

The V call is TRBV12-1, the J call TRBJ2-3. TRBV12-1 is assigned pseudogene status. The CDR3 covers 16 residues. The CDR3 nucleotides are TGTGCCAGCCCTAAAAGTGGGCAGCTGAGGTCAGATACGCAGTATTTT. It translates to CASPKSGQLRSDTQYF.

The rearrangement joins TRBV5-1 to TRBJ1-2; perhaps TRBD1 as D (5 bases). V was trimmed by 3 bases and J by 3 bases, leaving 12 bases between them. The CDR3 has 14 residues. The V gene's germline CDR1 is SGHRS and CDR2 YFSETQ. CDR3 sequence (DNA): TGCGCCAGCAGCTCGGCCGGGGCTTACTATGGCTACACCTTC. Its protein is CASSSAGAYYGYTF. Looking up the rest from reference TRBV5-1 and TRBJ1-2 gives the full variable domain: KAGVTQTPRYLIKTRGQQVTLSCSPISGHRSVSWYQQTPGQGLQFLFEYFSETQRNKGNFPGRFSGRQFSNSRSEMNVSTLELGDSALYLCASSSAGAYYGYTFGSGTRLTVV.

This sequence joins TRBV30 and TRBJ2-5, with D tentatively TRBD1 or TRBD2 (6 bases each). V was shortened by 0 bases and J by 5 bases, with 16 bases between the two germline ends. CDR3 size: 15 residues. Germline CDR1 is GTSNPN and CDR2 is SVGIG (reference sequence). The DNA for the CDR3 is TGTGCCTGGAGTGTAGGAGGGGGGCAGGGGGAGACCCAGTACTTC. Protein sequence: CAWSVGGGQGETQYF.

The V call is TRBV27, the J call TRBJ1-2, with a weak D call TRBD1 (6 bases). This CDR3 spans 13 amino acids. Deletions cut 2 bases from V and 6 bases from J, with 10 bases between. Germline V lookup: CDR1 MNHEY, CDR2 SMNVEV (reference sequence). In nucleotides, the CDR3 is TGTGCCAGCAGTTTAATGGCAGGGGATGGCTACACCTTC. This gives the protein CASSLMAGDGYTF.

The rearrangement links TRBV20-1 to TRBJ1-3; D unresolved. The V end was cut by 3 bases, the J end by 9 bases, with 9 bases between. Germline V gene sequence: CDR1 DFQATT, CDR2 SNEGSKA (reference sequence). The CDR3 is 11 amino acids. This chain's CDR3 is CSAREGGTIYF. The CDR3 nucleotides read TGCAGTGCTAGGGAGGGTGGCACCATATATTTT.

The rearrangement joins TRBV5-4 to TRBJ2-2; D possibly uses TRBD1 or TRBD2 (5 bases each). From germline, CDR1 is SGHNT and CDR2 YYREEE (reference sequence). V lost 4 bases to trimming and J lost 1 base, with 11 bases between them. This CDR3 is built from 15 residues. The CDR3 DNA reads as TGTGCCAGCAGCGGGACGGAGAAGAACACCGGGGAGCTGTTTTTT. Translated: CASSGTEKNTGELFF.

The rearrangement links TRBV9 to TRBJ1-5; D may be TRBD1 (6 bases). Deletions cut 0 bases from V and 0 bases from J, with 13 bases between. Germline CDR1 SGDLS, CDR2 YYNGEE. The CDR3 has 17 amino acids. CDR3 DNA sequence: TGTGCCAGCAGCGTAGGGCAGGGGCAGTATAGCAATCAGCCCCAGCATTTT. Translation: CASSVGQGQYSNQPQHF.

The gene calls are TRBV16 and TRBJ1-3; D is possibly TRBD1 (5 bases). CDR1 and CDR2 from the germline V gene are KGHSY and FQNENV. This CDR3 spans 15 amino acids. Trimming took off 0 bases at V and 7 bases at J, with 13 bases between the two ends. CDR3 residues: CASSQSQGESNTIYF. As DNA, the CDR3 is TGTGCCAGCAGCCAATCGCAGGGTGAGAGTAACACCATATATTTT.